The 23 T cell receptor beta chains below come from one sample, sequenced in a study of T-cell reconstitution after alpha-beta-depleted transplantation in children (dated by TCRdb to about 2016). Libraries came from PCR. This sample was sequenced with an Illumina HiSeq 2500. To normalize quantification of the TCRbeta repertoire, the TCR libraries were built with molecular barcoding that relied on unique molecular identifiers. Through fastp at Q25 and MiXCR, TCRdb rebuilt clones from the public reads, retaining in-frame beta chains. Duplicate CDR3 protein sequences are folded into a single record with the most common DNA and genes. Recorded for this sample are 200,000 to 250,000 distinct CDR3 sequences; approximately 11% of them occurred a single time. The ten largest clonotypes hold 25% to 30% of the sample. What this sample's treatment or condition label stands for: allogeneic hematopoietic cell transplantation with graft depleted of TCRalphabeta T cells and CD19 B cells.

The input for sequencing was PBMCs, taken before TCRalphabeta/CD19-depleted stem cell transplant. The receptors stem from a child younger than two with acute myeloid leukemia, due to receive a stem cell transplant.

This clonotype has at least ten counts. V and J are TRBV9 and TRBJ1-1, with a possible D match to TRBD1 (5 bases). Germline assignment: CDR1 SGDLS and CDR2 YYNGEE. V lost 0 bases to trimming and J lost 3 bases, with 15 bases between them. The CDR3 contains 16 residues. The CDR3 nucleotides read TGTGCCAGCAGCGTAGGTCTGGACAATCTGGACACTGAAGCTTTCTTT. Translated: CASSVGLDNLDTEAFF.

This clonotype was seen at least ten times. V and J are TRBV6-5 and TRBJ2-1; TRBD2 agrees at 10 bases. In germline, CDR1 is MNHEY, CDR2 SVGAGI. The CDR3 covers 15 residues. Trimming took 6 bases from V and 7 from J; bases not matched to a gene: 9. The CDR3 sequence: CASSPLAGARNEQFF. The CDR3 DNA reads TGTGCCAGCAGCCCGCTAGCGGGAGCTAGGAATGAGCAGTTCTTC.

This clonotype was found a few times. In DNA form, the CDR3 reads TGTGCCAGCGCCGGGGAGACCCCTAGCTCCTACAATGAGCAGTTCTTC. It specifies CASAGETPSSYNEQFF. The V gene is TRBV6-2 or TRBV6-3, the J gene TRBJ2-1, with a possible D match to TRBD2 (5 bases). Germline CDR1 is MNHEY and CDR2 is SVGEGT. The CDR3 runs 16 residues. V lost 8 bases, J lost 0 bases, and 17 bases lay in between.

Many counts were recorded for this clonotype. The gene calls are TRBV12-3 or TRBV12-4 and TRBJ1-3; D might be TRBD1 (5 bases). This CDR3 contains 16 residues. Between the trimmed V and J ends, which lost 6 bases and 0 bases, there was a span of 15 bases. The CDR3 nucleotides are TGTGCCAGCAGCCTGGGCGGGGGAAGCTCTGGAAACACCATATATTTT. Translation: CASSLGGGSSGNTIYF.

The table lists this clonotype with many counts. This sequence joins TRBV12-3 or TRBV12-4 and TRBJ2-3; TRBD1 matches at 9 bases. This CDR3 region has 17 residues. Germline trimming cut 5 bases from V and 4 bases from J; bases unmatched to any gene: 13. The CDR3 DNA sequence: TGTGCCAGCAGTCGAATCACAGGGGGCTTGAGCGCAGATACGCAGTATTTT. Its translation: CASSRITGGLSADTQYF.

This clonotype was seen more than once but under ten times. The rearrangement uses TRBV11-1 and TRBJ2-7; TRBD1 aligns across 9 bases. V lost 5 bases and J lost 2; bases outside the gene matches: 10. Per the germline V gene, CDR1 is SGHAT and CDR2 is FQDESV (reference sequence). The CDR3 runs 16 residues. The DNA for the CDR3 is TGTGCCAGCAGCCCAACCCCCGGACAGGGGACCTACGAGCAGTACTTC. Protein: CASSPTPGQGTYEQYF.

This clonotype was counted at least ten times. The genes are TRBV12-3 or TRBV12-4 and TRBJ1-3, with D uncertain. V was shortened by 3 bases and J by 1 base, with 7 bases between the two germline ends. The CDR3 spans 14 residues. CDR3 residues: CASSFGQSGNTIYF. In DNA form, the CDR3 reads TGTGCCAGCAGTTTCGGCCAGTCTGGAAACACCATATATTTT.

This clonotype has a handful of counts. The J gene is TRBJ2-1, the V gene TRBV11-3, with D possibly TRBD2 on 5 matching bases. V was trimmed by 4 bases and J by 4 bases, leaving 11 bases between them. The CDR3 is 14 residues long. CDR1 and CDR2 (germline): SGHNT, YENEEA. In DNA form, the CDR3 reads TGTGCCAGCAGCTCCCAGGAGCGGTACAATGAGCAGTTCTTC. The encoded protein is CASSSQERYNEQFF.

This clonotype has just a few counts. CDR3 sequence (DNA): TGTGCCAGTATTGAGACGGGGGAGAACACTGAAGCTTTCTTT. Translation gives CASIETGENTEAFF. The V gene is TRBV19, the J gene TRBJ1-1; weak D call: TRBD1 (5 bases). CDR3 length equals 14 residues. V lost 7 bases to trimming and J lost 1 base, with 13 bases between them. Germline V gene data show CDR1 as LNHDA and CDR2 as SQIVND (reference sequence). The entire variable domain, with the rest obtained from reference TRBV19 and TRBJ1-1, is as follows: DGGITQSPKYLFRKEGQNVTLSCEQNLNHDAMYWYRQDPGQGLRLIYYSQIVNDFQKGDIAEGYSVSREKKESFPLTVTSAQKNPTAFYLCASIETGENTEAFFGQGTRLTVV.

This clonotype occurred a few times. V gene TRBV7-6 combines with J gene TRBJ2-7; 7 bases line up with TRBD2. V lost 0 bases to trimming and J lost 3 bases; unmatched junction nucleotides: 5. Germline-derived CDR1 and CDR2 are SGHVS and FNYEAQ. The CDR3 spans 15 residues. The CDR3 reads CASSLARESFYEQYF. The DNA of the CDR3 is TGTGCCAGCAGCTTAGCGCGGGAGAGTTTCTACGAGCAGTACTTC.

This clonotype occurred a few times. V and J are TRBV12-3 or TRBV12-4 and TRBJ2-1, with 10 bases that match TRBD1. V was pared by 3 bases and J by 14 bases, with 7 bases of the junction left unmatched. CDR3 length equals 13 residues. Here the CDR3 DNA reads TGTGCCAGCAGTTTTCGTGGACAGGGGGGGAAGTTCTTC. As protein: CASSFRGQGGKFF.

This clonotype was detected ten times or more. The rearrangement links TRBV20-1 to TRBJ2-3, with 7 positions matching TRBD1. Per germline, CDR1 DFQATT and CDR2 SNEGSKA (reference sequence). V shed 7 bases, J shed 4 bases, and the junction held 11 bases outside the gene matches. This CDR3 has 14 residues. The CDR3 DNA follows: TGCAGTGAGCGTAGGATCCAGGGGGCAGATACGCAGTATTTT. This encodes CSERRIQGADTQYF.

This clonotype was seen repeatedly, ten times or more. The CDR3 bases are TGTGCCAGCGCCCCGATTACTAGCACAGATACGCAGTATTTT. Encoded protein: CASAPITSTDTQYF. The chain employs TRBV7-2 and TRBJ2-3; D not certain. This CDR3 contains 14 residues. Germline values: CDR1 SGHTA, CDR2 FQGNSA. Trimming shortened V by 8 bases and J by 0 bases, and 12 bases separated the two germline ends.

This clonotype was detected ten times or more. The rearrangement joins TRBV5-1 to TRBJ1-3, with D possibly being TRBD1 (6 bases). Trimming pared 4 bases from V and 3 bases from J, leaving 17 bases between. Germline V CDR1 and CDR2: SGHRS, YFSETQ. This CDR3 contains 16 residues. CDR3 sequence reads: CASSPDQGRGGNTIYF. CDR3 coding DNA: TGCGCCAGCAGCCCTGACCAGGGGCGCGGTGGAAACACCATATATTTT.

This clonotype was counted between two and nine times. The chain carries TRBV27 and TRBJ2-1; the match to TRBD2 covers 11 bases. CDR3 length: 19 amino acids. J was trimmed by 2 bases and V by 5 bases; bases with no gene match: 14. Germline lookup yields CDR1 MNHEY and CDR2 SMNVEV (reference sequence). This CDR3 is CASSLGYGLAGSAYNEQFF. The CDR3 DNA sequence: TGTGCCAGCAGTCTAGGGTATGGACTAGCGGGCTCTGCCTACAATGAGCAGTTCTTC.

Ten or more counts support this clonotype. The chain couples TRBV19 to TRBJ2-3; 11 bases fit TRBD2. Germline V gene sequence: CDR1 LNHDA, CDR2 SQIVND (reference sequence). CDR3 length: 17 amino acids. The V segment lost 4 bases and the J segment 4 bases; nucleotides outside the gene matches: 10. The CDR3 sequence is CASSKYSGRAGADTQYF. In nucleotides, the CDR3 is TGTGCCAGTAGTAAATATAGCGGGAGGGCCGGAGCAGATACGCAGTATTTT.

This clonotype was counted at least ten times. The chain links TRBV28 to TRBJ2-3; 12 nucleotides agree with TRBD2. CDR1 MDHEN and CDR2 SYDVKM come from the germline V gene. The junction had 12 bases not matched to a gene; V was cut back by 3 bases and J by 8 bases. This CDR3 region has 17 residues. CDR3 residues: CASSFVGLAGGPGTQYF. DNA for the CDR3: TGTGCCAGCAGTTTTGTGGGCCTAGCGGGAGGGCCGGGTACGCAGTATTTT.

This clonotype was seen ten or more times. The chain joins TRBV15 to TRBJ2-5, with a possible D match to TRBD2 (6 bases). The V and J ends lost 1 base and 7 bases respectively, with 19 bases between them. Germline lookup yields CDR1 LNHNV and CDR2 YYDKDF (reference sequence). The CDR3 length is 16 residues. CDR3 coding DNA: TGTGCCACCAGCAGAGCAACGCGGGGAACCGCGGCGACCCAGTACTTC. Its translation: CATSRATRGTAATQYF.

The chain joins TRBV27 to TRBJ1-4; TRBD1 might be the D (5 bases). CDR3 length: 14 amino acids. The germline V gene has CDR1 MNHEY and CDR2 SMNVEV (reference sequence). The germline V and J ends were trimmed by 2 bases and 8 bases, with 12 bases remaining between them. The CDR3 DNA is TGTGCCAGCAGTTTAGCAGGGACGGGCGAAAAACTGTTTTTT. It yields the protein CASSLAGTGEKLFF.

Many counts were recorded for this clonotype. CDR3 DNA: TGTGCCATCAGTGAGCCCCAGGTGGGGGTGATCGGGGAGCTGTTTTTT. It translates to CAISEPQVGVIGELFF. The chain has TRBV10-3 and TRBJ2-2, with D possibly being TRBD1 or TRBD2 (5 bases each). Per germline, CDR1 ENHRY and CDR2 SYGVKD. Trimming left V 2 bases short and J 7 bases short, with 17 bases between. The CDR3 spans 16 residues.

This clonotype has at least ten counts. The chain uses TRBV20-1 and TRBJ2-5, with 7 bases aligning to TRBD2. CDR1 and CDR2 from the germline V gene are DFQATT and SNEGSKA (reference sequence). There are 13 residues in the CDR3. The V and J ends lost 3 bases and 3 bases, in that order; junction bases with no gene match: 4. CDR3: CSASWGGKETQYF. In DNA, the CDR3 is TGCAGTGCTAGTTGGGGGGGAAAAGAGACCCAGTACTTC.

There are many counts of this clonotype. The chain has TRBV11-2 and TRBJ1-3, with D unclear. The CDR3 sequence is 16 residues long. V lost 5 bases to trimming and J lost 0 bases, with 14 bases between them. Per the germline V gene, CDR1 is SGHAT and CDR2 is FQNNGV. CDR3 sequence: CASSQTMGSSGNTIYF. The CDR3 coding sequence is TGTGCCAGCAGCCAAACAATGGGGAGCTCTGGAAACACCATATATTTT.

This clonotype occurred many times. The CDR3 region has the DNA TGTGCCATCAGTGAGGCGGGACAGGTGTCCTACGAGCAGTACTTC. This sequence encodes CAISEAGQVSYEQYF. The chain has TRBV10-3 and TRBJ2-7; 8 nucleotides agree with TRBD1. Trimming at V came to 2 bases and at J to 1 base, leaving 4 bases not matched to a gene. The CDR3 loop spans 15 amino acids. In germline, CDR1 is ENHRY, CDR2 SYGVKD.